The entry below describes one T cell receptor (beta chain). This table comes from immunoSEQ multiplex PCR, and its TCRdb copy is limited to in-frame clones, with some not included. The profile covers about 220,000 clones, with about 86% appearing a single time and roughly 15% taken by the ten largest. Deletions cut 0 bases from V and 5 bases from J, with 15 bases between. The CDR3 length is 16 residues. Germline CDR1 reads MGHRA; CDR2 reads YSYEKL. This sample is drawn from a study of blood T cell repertoires in COVID-19. As for the study in general: Sites in the United States, Italy and Spain provided acute and convalescent COVID-19 samples.

This clonotype originated in a woman aged 45-59 years with acute COVID-19. Sequencing used PBMCs or T cells enriched from blood (not recorded which). This rearrangement joins TRBV4-1 to TRBJ2-3, with D perhaps matching TRBD2 (7 bases). For the CDR3, the DNA is TGCGCCAGCAGCCAAGATCGGGGCGGGGGCCAAGATACGCAGTATTTT. It encodes CASSQDRGGGQDTQYF.